This TCR beta chain was retrieved from a study of blood T cell repertoires in COVID-19. This clone came up once. The data were produced by immunoSEQ multiplex PCR, yet TCRdb's version contains in-frame clones alone and is incomplete. The sample shows 200,000 to 250,000 clones, about nine tenths of them seen only once. The length of the CDR3 is 12 residues. Germline loops: CDR1 SGHVS, CDR2 FQNEAQ. V shed 4 bases and J shed 6 bases, with 9 bases lying between them. This clonotype was obtained from a man older than 75 with acute or convalescent COVID-19. The specimen was peripheral blood. J is TRBJ2-5 and V is TRBV7-8, with a weak D call TRBD2 (5 bases). In DNA form, the CDR3 reads TGTGCCAGCAGCTCAGGACTTAAGACCCAGTACTTC. Its translation: CASSSGLKTQYF. The variable domain in full, completed from reference TRBV7-8 and TRBJ2-5, reads GAGVSQSPRYKVAKRGQDVALRCDPISGHVSLFWYQQALGQGPEFLTYFQNEAQLDKSGLPSDRFFAERPEGSVSTLKIQRTQQEDSAVYLCASSSGLKTQYFGPGTRLLVL.